The subject of this entry is one T cell receptor (beta chain). Its antigen is still unknown. Roughly 0.45 to 1 ug RNA was reverse transcribed with random hexamers. TCR beta CDR3 was amplified by immunoSEQ covering 54 Vbeta and 13 Jbeta. Each CDR3 protein is one row after TCRdb ran MiXCR on the immunoSEQ multiplex PCR reads. The sample records about 300,000 distinct CDR3 sequences, 85% being singletons. Negative isolation was used for CD8+ and CD4+ T cells, and FACS enrichment was applied to TEMRA cells. The ends were cut back, 4 bases at V and 0 bases at J, with 16 bases in the middle. Germline V CDR1 and CDR2: LNHDA, SQIVND (reference sequence). There are 17 residues in the CDR3. This sample was taken from a study of CD8 T cells in Susac syndrome. Study-level findings and limits: By the study's own acknowledgment, its TCR sequencing and HLA analysis included relatively few individuals.

Sequencing was carried out using CD8+ T cells from PBMCs. The sequence was obtained from a human donor with multiple sclerosis. The chain employs TRBV19 and TRBJ2-1; the D is unclear. CDR3 amino acids: CASSRSERSSSYNEQFF. The CDR3 DNA reads as TGTGCCAGTAGTAGGTCGGAGCGATCGAGCTCCTACAATGAGCAGTTCTTC.